The count of the clone carrying this T cell receptor (beta chain) is one. This specimen includes other DNA sequences encoding the same CDR3. This sample stems from a study of control samples from healthy donors and cancer patients. Sequencing used immunoSEQ multiplex PCR; TCRdb keeps in-frame clones, though not all of them. The sample holds about 52,000 clones; 85% to 95% are singletons and the top ten take 2% to 2.5%. Trimming took 3 bases from V and 5 from J, leaving 16 bases between them. Germline loops: CDR1 ENHRY, CDR2 SYGVKD. This CDR3 comprises 15 residues. The receptor was isolated from a man in his thirties or forties in good health. Source material: blood. The chain uses TRBV10-3 and TRBJ2-5; possible D gene TRBD1, 6 bases. DNA for the CDR3: TGTGCCATCAGTGACGGGATGGGGGCGCGCGAGACCCAGTACTTC. This codes for CAISDGMGARETQYF.